Presented here are 5 T cell receptor beta chains from one specimen sequenced in a study of beta chain features in type 1 diabetes. Isolated RNA was reverse transcribed in full, so expressed TCRB transcripts were sequenced. Profiled with immunoSEQ multiplex PCR; TCRdb holds only in-frame clones, not every one. The sample holds almost 350,000 clones; roughly 8% are singletons and the top ten take approximately 0.44%. Source material: central memory CD4+ T cells from blood. These receptors all come from a woman in her late teens or twenties in good health.

This clone was picked up many times. This chain connects TRBV27 to TRBJ2-2; D is uncertain. V was cut by 7 bases and J by 1 base, with 7 bases left in between. Germline CDR1 reads MNHEY; CDR2 reads SMNVEV (reference sequence). The CDR3 totals 13 residues. The CDR3 reads CASIRMNTGELFF. The DNA of the CDR3 is TGTGCCAGCATTCGGATGAACACCGGGGAGCTGTTTTTT.

This clone appeared a few times. CDR3 sequence reads: CASSRTDTNYGYTF. The CDR3 region has the DNA TGTGCCAGTAGTCGGACAGATACTAACTATGGCTACACCTTC. This chain joins TRBV19 and TRBJ1-2; D is perhaps TRBD1 (6 bases). The V gene lost 5 bases and the J gene lost 0 bases, with 10 bases spanning the gap. Germline V CDR1 and CDR2: LNHDA, SQIVND (reference sequence). The CDR3 runs 14 residues.

This clone has ten or more counts. This chain joins TRBV15 and TRBJ2-5; no definite D call. Germline CDR1 reads LNHNV; CDR2 reads YYDKDF (reference sequence). The CDR3 totals 12 residues. Deletions cut 1 base from V and 4 bases from J, with 4 bases between. The CDR3 spells CATSRGGETQYF. The CDR3 nucleotides read TGTGCCACCAGCAGAGGAGGAGAGACCCAGTACTTC.

The V call is TRBV5-6, the J call TRBJ2-3; 9 bases agree with TRBD2. The germline V gene has CDR1 SGHDT and CDR2 YYEEEE. The V gene end was trimmed by 7 bases and the J gene end by 2 bases; junction bases not matched to a gene: 17. CDR3 length: 18 residues. The CDR3 nucleotides are TGTGCCAGCGTGTTAGCGGGAGAGGAGGGAGGGTTCACAGATACGCAGTATTTT. Its translation: CASVLAGEEGGFTDTQYF.

The chain combines TRBV5-1 with TRBJ1-5; 7 bases map to TRBD1. The CDR3 covers 14 residues. Per germline, CDR1 SGHRS and CDR2 YFSETQ. Germline trimming cut 4 bases from V and 0 bases from J; bases unmatched to any gene: 1. CDR3 in DNA: TGCGCCAGCAGCACAGGGGATAGCAATCAGCCCCAGCATTTT. Translated, it gives CASSTGDSNQPQHF.